These 18 T cell receptor beta chains came from one sample sequenced in a study of cytomegalovirus exposure and HLA in healthy donors. Amplification used 60 Vbeta primers and 13 Jbeta primers. The assay was immunoSEQ multiplex PCR, and TCRdb's table has in-frame clones only and misses some. This sample has approximately 140,000 clones, with around 73% found just once. The specimen was PBMCs. The receptors come from a human donor in good health.

The genes are TRBV28 and TRBJ2-3; TRBD1 matches 7 bases. Per the germline V gene, CDR1 is MDHEN and CDR2 is SYDVKM. V shed 5 bases and J 5 bases; nucleotides not matched to a gene: 10. This CDR3 has 15 residues. The CDR3 spells CASSPGQASGDTQYF. The CDR3 DNA reads as TGTGCCAGCAGTCCTGGACAGGCCTCAGGAGATACGCAGTATTTT.

The chain joins TRBV6-4 to TRBJ1-2; D might be TRBD1 (5 bases). CDR3 length equals 14 residues. V lost 5 bases and J 8 bases, leaving 18 bases between the germline ends. Germline CDR1 is MRHNA and CDR2 is SNTAGT. CDR3: CASSPRVDGGGYTF. The CDR3 coding sequence is TGTGCCAGCAGTCCCAGGGTGGACGGTGGGGGCTACACCTTC.

The J gene is TRBJ1-2, the V gene TRBV2; 7 bases match TRBD1. Losses at the gene ends were 5 bases for V and 8 bases for J; bases not matched to a gene: 5. The CDR3 totals 12 residues. Germline V gives CDR1 SNHLY, CDR2 FYNNEI. CDR3 residues: CASSTRQGGYTF. CDR3 in DNA: TGTGCCAGCAGTACCCGACAGGGCGGCTACACCTTC.

The chain is built from TRBV27 and TRBJ2-7; unclear D gene. The V end was cut by 4 bases, the J end by 0 bases, with 13 bases between. CDR1 is MNHEY, CDR2 SMNVEV, per germline (reference sequence). The CDR3 spans 15 residues. The CDR3 bases are TGTGCCAGCAGTTCGAGGCGAGGAAGCTCCTACGAGCAGTACTTC. This sequence encodes CASSSRRGSSYEQYF.

The chain carries TRBV11-2 and TRBJ1-3; tentative D call: TRBD1 (5 bases). The CDR3 is 17 amino acids. CDR1 is SGHAT and CDR2 is FQNNGV in the germline V gene. Deletions cut 5 bases from V and 0 bases from J, with 17 bases between. CDR3: CASSLRGSPGSGNTIYF. The CDR3 coding sequence is TGTGCCAGCAGCCTAAGGGGCTCTCCTGGCTCTGGAAACACCATATATTTT. Combining the CDR3 with reference TRBV11-2 and TRBJ1-3 gives the whole variable domain EAGVAQSPRYKIIEKRQSVAFWCNPISGHATLYWYQQILGQGPKLLIQFQNNGVVDDSQLPKDRFSAERLKGVDSTLKIQPAKLEDSAVYLCASSLRGSPGSGNTIYFGEGSWLTVV.

The J gene is TRBJ1-1, the V gene TRBV5-1, with 8 bases fitting TRBD1. Germline V gene sequence: CDR1 SGHRS, CDR2 YFSETQ. After removal of 5 bases from V and 7 bases from J, the junction contained 10 bases not matched to a gene. The CDR3 is 14 residues long. Here the CDR3 DNA reads TGCGCCAGCAGTCCCGGGACAGGATATTTTGAAGCTTTCTTT. This gives the protein CASSPGTGYFEAFF.

J is TRBJ1-2 and V is TRBV28; the match to TRBD1 covers 8 bases. Per germline, CDR1 MDHEN and CDR2 SYDVKM. The V segment lost 7 bases and the J segment 4 bases; nucleotides outside the gene matches: 8. The length of the CDR3 is 14 residues. The CDR3, as DNA: TGTGCCAGCAAGCTCTCGGACAGGGTCTATGGCTACACCTTC. Translation gives CASKLSDRVYGYTF.

This clone has just one count. In DNA form, the CDR3 reads TGTGCCAGCAGTTTATCTTGGGGAGGGTCTGGAAACACCATATATTTT. It codes for CASSLSWGGSGNTIYF. This chain links TRBV27 with TRBJ1-3; D gene uncertain. Trimming took 0 bases from V and 1 from J, leaving 10 bases between them. The germline V gene has CDR1 MNHEY and CDR2 SMNVEV (reference sequence). The CDR3 spans 16 residues.

The chain combines TRBV19 with TRBJ2-4, with D tentatively TRBD1 (5 bases). Germline CDR1 reads LNHDA; CDR2 reads SQIVND (reference sequence). The CDR3 totals 12 residues. V lost 7 bases and J lost 6, with 10 bases in between. The CDR3 is CASNQGINIQYF. The CDR3 bases are TGTGCCAGTAACCAGGGAATAAACATTCAGTACTTC.

This clone came up once. The V and J genes are TRBV7-9 and TRBJ2-3, with a possible D match to TRBD2 (6 bases). Germline CDR1 reads SEHNR; CDR2 reads FQNEAQ (reference sequence). Trimming took 5 bases from V and 0 from J, leaving 15 bases between them. The CDR3 runs 16 residues. The CDR3 loop reads CASSGGSPSSTDTQYF. In DNA, the CDR3 is TGTGCCAGCAGCGGGGGGAGTCCATCTAGCACAGATACGCAGTATTTT.

The gene calls are TRBV7-2 and TRBJ2-1; the D is unclear. The CDR3 runs 13 residues. Trimming shortened V by 6 bases and J by 2 bases, and 8 bases separated the two germline ends. Per germline, CDR1 SGHTA and CDR2 FQGNSA. CDR3 residues: CASSPAAYNEQFF. The CDR3 coding sequence is TGTGCCAGCAGTCCCGCAGCCTACAATGAGCAGTTCTTC.

The J gene is TRBJ2-7, the V gene TRBV7-3; TRBD2 agrees at 10 bases. The CDR3 loop spans 16 amino acids. V was clipped by 2 bases and J by 7 bases; unmatched bases: 11. Germline assignment: CDR1 SGHTA and CDR2 FQGTGA. The CDR3 loop is CASSLGPSGRFVEQYF. DNA for the CDR3: TGTGCCAGCAGCTTAGGTCCTAGCGGGAGATTCGTGGAGCAGTACTTC.

This clone has a single count. This chain uses TRBV6-5 with TRBJ2-7; D not resolved. The length of the CDR3 is 13 residues. Trimming shortened V by 0 bases and J by 6 bases, and 9 bases separated the two germline ends. Per the germline V gene, CDR1 is MNHEY and CDR2 is SVGAGI. Written as DNA, the CDR3 is TGTGCCAGCAGTTACTCGACTGAGAGCGAGCAGTACTTC. This gives the protein CASSYSTESEQYF.

The chain joins TRBV7-2 to TRBJ2-7, with D tentatively TRBD2 (6 bases). The CDR3 sequence is 14 residues long. The germline CDR1 and CDR2 sequences are SGHTA and FQGNSA. V dropped 5 bases and J dropped 4 bases, with 15 bases sitting between them. The DNA of the CDR3 is TGTGCCAGCAGCCTACCGGGACTTACATACGAGCAGTACTTC. This sequence encodes CASSLPGLTYEQYF.

This clone turned up a few times. This rearrangement joins TRBV28 to TRBJ1-2, with 9 positions matching TRBD1. Trimming took 6 bases from V and 7 from J; bases not matched to a gene: 9. Germline assignment: CDR1 MDHEN and CDR2 SYDVKM. The length of the CDR3 is 14 residues. CDR3 sequence (DNA): TGTGCCAGCAGCCTTCGGGACAGGGCGGGTGGCTACACCTTC. As protein: CASSLRDRAGGYTF.

The chain recombines TRBV28 with TRBJ2-3; 7 positions match TRBD1. Germline V gene lookup returns CDR1 MDHEN and CDR2 SYDVKM. The CDR3 is 15 amino acids. Losses at the gene ends were 6 bases for V and 6 bases for J; bases not matched to a gene: 12. The CDR3, as DNA: TGTGCCAGCAGCCGACTCCGGGACAGAGGGGATACGCAGTATTTT. Its protein is CASSRLRDRGDTQYF.

This clone was observed a few times. At one boundary the junction diverges from the germline segment, which might be a read error. The J gene is TRBJ1-3, the V gene TRBV6-1; tentatively, D is TRBD1 (5 bases). Germline V gene data show CDR1 as MNHNS and CDR2 as SASEGT. There are 12 residues in the CDR3. DNA for the CDR3: TGTGCCAGCAGTGACTGGTACTTGGGGCAAGTATTT. Translation gives CASSDWYLGQVF.

The CDR3 sequence: CASSQEGRGTQETQYF. The CDR3 nucleotides read TGCGCCAGCAGCCAAGAGGGTCGGGGAACCCAAGAGACCCAGTACTTC. V usage is TRBV4-3 and J usage is TRBJ2-5; perhaps TRBD2 as D (5 bases). The CDR3 has 16 residues. Trimming removed 0 bases at V and 1 base at J, with 12 bases between. Germline values: CDR1 LGHNA, CDR2 YSLEER.